These 18 T cell receptor beta chains originate from one sample sequenced in a study of regulatory T cells in long-lasting Graves disease. Time point: persistent/refractory GD, antithyroid drugs over 5 years with positive TRAb. The authors made the TCR library using RNA they extracted from PBMCs. Combining iRepertoire HTBI primers with Arm-PCR of CDR3 regions, the authors built TCR beta libraries. TCRdb reprocessed the multiplex PCR reads via MiXCR and lists one record per CDR3 protein. The sample has more than 300,000 distinct CDR3 sequences, around 20% seen once. Sequences were derived from peripheral blood mononuclear cells (PBMCs), sampled when the disease was refractory, from a patient treated with antithyroid drugs. These TCRs come from a female donor with Graves disease.

This clonotype was recorded a few times. The genes are TRBV4-3 and TRBJ1-1, with TRBD1 as a possible D gene (6 bases). The V gene lost 2 bases and the J gene lost 1 base, with 8 bases spanning the gap. Germline V gene lookup returns CDR1 LGHNA and CDR2 YSLEER. The CDR3 sequence is 14 residues long. The CDR3 DNA is TGCGCCAGCAGCCAACTAGGGGGGAACACTGAAGCTTTCTTT. It translates to CASSQLGGNTEAFF.

This clonotype was detected ten times or more. The J gene is TRBJ2-1, the V gene TRBV28, with TRBD1 as a possible D gene (6 bases). The CDR3 sequence is 13 residues long. CDR1 and CDR2 from the germline V gene are MDHEN and SYDVKM. The germline V and J ends were trimmed by 6 bases and 10 bases, with 16 bases remaining between them. The CDR3 DNA follows: TGTGCCAGCAGAAAAAGGGGACAAGGCGAGCAGTTCTTC. Amino acid sequence: CASRKRGQGEQFF.

The V and J genes are TRBV7-9 and TRBJ2-7; TRBD1 might be the D (5 bases). The CDR3 spans 15 residues. V lost 4 bases and J lost 3, with 16 bases in between. Germline loops: CDR1 SEHNR, CDR2 FQNEAQ (reference sequence). CDR3 protein: CASSSGQGEVYEQYF. The CDR3 DNA sequence: TGTGCCAGCAGCTCAGGGCAGGGTGAGGTCTACGAGCAGTACTTC. The entire variable domain, with the rest obtained from reference TRBV7-9 and TRBJ2-7, is as follows: DTGVSQNPRHKITKRGQNVTFRCDPISEHNRLYWYRQTLGQGPEFLTYFQNEAQLEKSRLLSDRFSAERPKGSFSTLEIQRTEQGDSAMYLCASSSGQGEVYEQYFGPGTRLTVT.

Remarks on this clonotype: This sequence may be a read error, since a much larger clone differs from it by one base. The rearrangement links TRBV12-3 or TRBV12-4 to TRBJ1-2; 7 nucleotides agree with TRBD1. CDR3 length equals 13 residues. CDR3 sequence reads: CTSRGEATRGYTF. CDR3 nucleotides: TGTACCAGCAGGGGGGAGGCCACCCGGGGCTACACCTTC.

The gene calls are TRBV10-3 and TRBJ1-1; a weak D match, TRBD1 (6 bases). Trimming took 6 bases from V and 1 from J, leaving 21 bases between them. CDR3 size: 17 residues. Per germline, CDR1 ENHRY and CDR2 SYGVKD. CDR3 in amino acids: CAIRDTRGAESNTEAFF. Here the CDR3 DNA reads TGTGCCATCAGAGATACCCGGGGGGCTGAATCGAACACTGAAGCTTTCTTT.

This clonotype was recorded many times. This chain links TRBV28 with TRBJ1-4, with 7 bases matching TRBD1. Germline V gene lookup returns CDR1 MDHEN and CDR2 SYDVKM. After removal of 3 bases from V and 7 bases from J, the junction contained 14 bases not matched to a gene. This CDR3 is built from 17 residues. Here the CDR3 reads CASSLEWTGKGGEKLFF. CDR3 in DNA: TGTGCCAGCAGTTTGGAGTGGACAGGCAAGGGTGGTGAAAAACTGTTTTTT. The variable domain in full, completed from reference TRBV28 and TRBJ1-4, reads DVKVTQSSRYLVKRTGEKVFLECVQDMDHENMFWYRQDPGLGLRLIYFSYDVKMKEKGDIPEGYSVSREKKERFSLILESASTNQTSMYLCASSLEWTGKGGEKLFFGSGTQLSVL.

This clonotype was seen many times. The chain has TRBV2 and TRBJ2-7, with D perhaps matching TRBD2 (5 bases). The CDR3 extends over 13 amino acids. From germline, CDR1 is SNHLY and CDR2 FYNNEI. CDR3 sequence reads: CAESRLEGHEQYF. For the CDR3, the DNA is TGTGCGGAAAGTCGGCTAGAGGGTCACGAGCAGTACTTC.

This clonotype was recorded only once. The chain uses TRBV20-1 and TRBJ2-2; D may be TRBD1 (6 bases). The length of the CDR3 is 13 residues. Germline V gene lookup returns CDR1 DFQATT and CDR2 SNEGSKA (reference sequence). Deletions cut 6 bases from V and 1 base from J, with 9 bases between. The CDR3 loop reads CSAKQGNTGELFF. The CDR3 nucleotides read TGCAGTGCGAAACAGGGGAACACCGGGGAGCTGTTTTTT.

The rearrangement joins TRBV2 to TRBJ1-4; D gene unclear. Germline CDR1 reads SNHLY; CDR2 reads FYNNEI. Trimming removed 8 bases from V and 4 bases from J, with 17 bases in between. CDR3 length equals 15 residues. This CDR3 reads CASGPERALNEKLFF. The CDR3 bases are TGTGCCAGCGGTCCTGAGAGGGCCCTTAATGAAAAACTGTTTTTT.

This clonotype was counted ten times or more. V and J are TRBV11-2 and TRBJ2-5; D unresolved. CDR3 size: 15 residues. Trimming took off 2 bases at V and 0 bases at J, with 10 bases between the two ends. Germline CDR1 and CDR2: SGHAT and FQNNGV. The CDR3 DNA sequence: TGTGCCAGCAGCTTATCGGTGGGGTACCAAGAGACCCAGTACTTC. This translates into CASSLSVGYQETQYF.

This clonotype was seen ten or more times. The chain uses TRBV6-1 and TRBJ1-2; D is undetermined. Trimming left V 6 bases short and J 4 bases short, with 12 bases between. Germline CDR1 reads MNHNS; CDR2 reads SASEGT. The CDR3 is made up of 13 amino acids. CDR3 nucleotide sequence: TGTGCCAGCAGCCTTATGGCCGTCTATGGCTACACCTTC. This sequence encodes CASSLMAVYGYTF.

This clonotype was picked up a small number of times. This sequence joins TRBV10-3 and TRBJ2-7, with D maybe TRBD1 (5 bases). The V end was cut by 3 bases, the J end by 2 bases, with 14 bases between. The CDR3 spans 15 residues. From germline, CDR1 is ENHRY and CDR2 SYGVKD. The CDR3 is CAISDQGVGAYEQYF. Here the CDR3 DNA reads TGTGCCATCAGTGATCAGGGCGTCGGAGCCTACGAGCAGTACTTC.

This clonotype was counted at least ten times. V and J are TRBV13 and TRBJ1-4; 7 bases match TRBD1. Per the germline V gene, CDR1 is PRHDT and CDR2 is FYEKMQ (reference sequence). V gave up 5 bases and J gave up 4 bases; unmatched junction bases: 16. This CDR3 has 18 amino acids. In DNA form, the CDR3 reads TGTGCCAGCAGCCTCAGGGGGGGTTCGGCCTTGAGTAATGAAAAACTGTTTTTT. It is translated as CASSLRGGSALSNEKLFF.

The table lists this clonotype with a few counts. J is TRBJ2-1 and V is TRBV9; D remains unclear. Germline CDR1 and CDR2: SGDLS and YYNGEE. The V end was cut by 0 bases, the J end by 16 bases, with 14 bases between. The CDR3 consists of 12 residues. CDR3 sequence: CASSVDQPPSFF. The CDR3, as DNA: TGTGCCAGCAGCGTAGACCAGCCACCTAGTTTCTTC.

The rearrangement links TRBV3-1 to TRBJ2-2, with D perhaps being TRBD1 or TRBD2 (5 bases each). V was cut by 2 bases and J by 4 bases, with 11 bases left in between. The CDR3 is made up of 15 amino acids. Germline V CDR1 and CDR2: LGHDT, YNNKEL (reference sequence). The CDR3 DNA reads as TGTGCCAGCAGCCAAATGACTGGGGGCACCGGGGAGCTGTTTTTT. Protein product: CASSQMTGGTGELFF.

This clonotype was recorded a few times. One end of the junction is discordant with germline, which a read error may explain. V gene TRBV7-7 combines with J gene TRBJ2-5; 11 nucleotides line up with TRBD2. The CDR3 runs 15 residues. Germline loops: CDR1 SSHAT, CDR2 FNYEAQ (reference sequence). The CDR3 region has the DNA TGTGCTAGCAGCTTAGGGGGACTAGCGGAAGAGACCCAGTACTTC. Its translation: CASSLGGLAEETQYF. Full variable domain (outside the CDR3, taken from reference TRBV7-7 and TRBJ2-5): GAGVSQSPRYKVTKRGQDVTLRCDPISSHATLYWYQQALGQGPEFLTYFNYEAQPDKSGLPSDRFSAERPEGSISTLTIQRTEQRDSAMYRCASSLGGLAEETQYFGPGTRLLVL.

V and J are TRBV7-9 and TRBJ2-5; 8 nucleotides line up with TRBD1. Trimming cost V 5 bases and J 4 bases; bases outside gene matches: 0. The germline V gene has CDR1 SEHNR and CDR2 FQNEAQ (reference sequence). CDR3 length: 12 residues. In DNA, the CDR3 is TGTGCCAGCAGCACAGGGGGAGAGACCCAGTACTTC. This translates into CASSTGGETQYF. Supplemented by reference TRBV7-9 and TRBJ2-5, the full variable domain reads DTGVSQNPRHKITKRGQNVTFRCDPISEHNRLYWYRQTLGQGPEFLTYFQNEAQLEKSRLLSDRFSAERPKGSFSTLEIQRTEQGDSAMYLCASSTGGETQYFGPGTRLLVL.

This clonotype occurred a few times. CDR3 residues: CASSQEPRETQYF. CDR3 DNA: TGCGCCAGCAGCCAAGAACCCAGAGAGACCCAGTACTTC. This chain connects TRBV4-1 to TRBJ2-5, with D unresolved. The CDR3 covers 13 residues. With 0 bases removed from V and 4 bases from J, the gap between germline ends came to 6 bases. Germline CDR1 is MGHRA and CDR2 is YSYEKL.